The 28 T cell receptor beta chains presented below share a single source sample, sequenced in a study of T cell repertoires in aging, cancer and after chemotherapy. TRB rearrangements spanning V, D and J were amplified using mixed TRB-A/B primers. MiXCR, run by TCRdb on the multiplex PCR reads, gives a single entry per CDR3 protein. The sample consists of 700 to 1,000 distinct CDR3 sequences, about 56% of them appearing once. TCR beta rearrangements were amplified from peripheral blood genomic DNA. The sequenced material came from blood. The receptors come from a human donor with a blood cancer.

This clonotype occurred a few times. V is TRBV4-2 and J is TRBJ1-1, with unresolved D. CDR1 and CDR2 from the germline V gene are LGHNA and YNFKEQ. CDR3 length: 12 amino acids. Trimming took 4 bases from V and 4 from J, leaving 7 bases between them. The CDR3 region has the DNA TGTGCCAGCAGCCCCTGGGGCACTGAAGCTTTCTTT. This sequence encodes CASSPWGTEAFF.

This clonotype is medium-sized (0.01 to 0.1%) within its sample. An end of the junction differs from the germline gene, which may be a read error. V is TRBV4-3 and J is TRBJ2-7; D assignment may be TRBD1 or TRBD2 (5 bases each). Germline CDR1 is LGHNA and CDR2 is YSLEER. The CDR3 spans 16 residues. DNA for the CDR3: TGCGCCAGCAGCCAAGCCCCGGGACGGGCCTCCGACGAGCAGTACTTC. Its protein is CASSQAPGRASDEQYF.

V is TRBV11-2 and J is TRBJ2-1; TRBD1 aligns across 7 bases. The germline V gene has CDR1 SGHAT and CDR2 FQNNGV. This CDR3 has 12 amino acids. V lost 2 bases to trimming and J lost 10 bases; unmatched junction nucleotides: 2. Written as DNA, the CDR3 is TGTGCCAGCAGCTTAAGGACAGGCGAGCAGTTCTTC. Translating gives CASSLRTGEQFF. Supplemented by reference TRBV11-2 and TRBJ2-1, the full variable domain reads EAGVAQSPRYKIIEKRQSVAFWCNPISGHATLYWYQQILGQGPKLLIQFQNNGVVDDSQLPKDRFSAERLKGVDSTLKIQPAKLEDSAVYLCASSLRTGEQFFGPGTRLTVL.

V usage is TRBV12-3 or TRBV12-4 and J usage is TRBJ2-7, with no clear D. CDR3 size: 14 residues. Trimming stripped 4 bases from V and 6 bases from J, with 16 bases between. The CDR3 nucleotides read TGTGCCAGCAGTTCAGCGAGGAAAGCTCTCGAGCAGTACTTC. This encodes CASSSARKALEQYF.

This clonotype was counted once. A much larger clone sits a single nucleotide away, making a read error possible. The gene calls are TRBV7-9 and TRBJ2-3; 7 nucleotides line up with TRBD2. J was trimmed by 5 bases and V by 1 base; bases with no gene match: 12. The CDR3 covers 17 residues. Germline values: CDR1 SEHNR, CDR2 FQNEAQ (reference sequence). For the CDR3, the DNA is TGTGCCAGCAGCTTAGGTAGTGCGGGAGATAGGAAAGATACGCAGTATTTT. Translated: CASSLGSAGDRKDTQYF. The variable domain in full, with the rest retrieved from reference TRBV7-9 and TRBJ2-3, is DTGVSQNPRHKITKRGQNVTFRCDPISEHNRLYWYRQTLGQGPEFLTYFQNEAQLEKSRLLSDRFSAERPKGSFSTLEIQRTEQGDSAMYLCASSLGSAGDRKDTQYFGPGTRLTVL.

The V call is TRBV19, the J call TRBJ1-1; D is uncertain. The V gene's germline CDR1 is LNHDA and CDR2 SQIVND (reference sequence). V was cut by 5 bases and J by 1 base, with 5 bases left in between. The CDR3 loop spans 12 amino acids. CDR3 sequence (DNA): TGTGCCAGTAGTGTACAGAACACTGAAGCTTTCTTT. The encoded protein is CASSVQNTEAFF.

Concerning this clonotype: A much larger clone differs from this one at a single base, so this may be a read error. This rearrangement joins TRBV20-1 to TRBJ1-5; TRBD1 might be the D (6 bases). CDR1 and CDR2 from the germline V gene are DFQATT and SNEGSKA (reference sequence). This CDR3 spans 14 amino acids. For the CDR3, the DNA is TGCAGTGCTAAGGAGGGGGGCGCGAGTCAGCCCCATCATTTT. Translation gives CSAKEGGASQPHHF.

For the CDR3, the DNA is TGCAGCGTTGAAGCTCAACAGGGGTACGAGCAGTACTTC. Its translation: CSVEAQQGYEQYF. J is TRBJ2-7 and V is TRBV29-1; 7 bases are a match to TRBD1. Trimming cost V 1 base and J 4 bases; bases outside gene matches: 4. The germline CDR1 and CDR2 sequences are SQVTM and ANQGSEA. The CDR3 totals 13 residues.

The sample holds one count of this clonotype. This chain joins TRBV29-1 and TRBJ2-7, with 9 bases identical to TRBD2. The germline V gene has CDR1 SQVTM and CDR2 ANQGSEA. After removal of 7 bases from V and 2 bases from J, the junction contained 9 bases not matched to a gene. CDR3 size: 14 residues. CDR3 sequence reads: CSAFVTSGAYEQYF. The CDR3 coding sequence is TGCAGCGCCTTCGTGACTAGCGGCGCCTACGAGCAGTACTTC.

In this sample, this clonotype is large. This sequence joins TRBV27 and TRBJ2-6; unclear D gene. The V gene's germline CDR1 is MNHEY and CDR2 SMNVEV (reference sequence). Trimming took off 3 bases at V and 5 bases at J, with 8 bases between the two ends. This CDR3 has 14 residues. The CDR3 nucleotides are TGTGCCAGCAGTTTCAACCTCTGGGCCAACGTCCTGACTTTC. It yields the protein CASSFNLWANVLTF.

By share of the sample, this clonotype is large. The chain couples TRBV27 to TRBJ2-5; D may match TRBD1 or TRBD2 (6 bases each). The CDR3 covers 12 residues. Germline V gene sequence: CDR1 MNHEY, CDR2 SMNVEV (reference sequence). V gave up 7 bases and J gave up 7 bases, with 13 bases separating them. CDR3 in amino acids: CASKGGGATQYF. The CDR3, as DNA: TGTGCCAGCAAGGGGGGTGGGGCGACCCAGTACTTC.

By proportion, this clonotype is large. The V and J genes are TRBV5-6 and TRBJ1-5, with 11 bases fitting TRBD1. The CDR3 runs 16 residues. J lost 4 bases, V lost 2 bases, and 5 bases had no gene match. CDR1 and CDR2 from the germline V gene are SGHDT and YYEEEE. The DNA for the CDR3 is TGTGCCAGCAGCTTTACCGGGACAGGGGGGAATCAGCCCCAGCATTTT. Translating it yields CASSFTGTGGNQPQHF.

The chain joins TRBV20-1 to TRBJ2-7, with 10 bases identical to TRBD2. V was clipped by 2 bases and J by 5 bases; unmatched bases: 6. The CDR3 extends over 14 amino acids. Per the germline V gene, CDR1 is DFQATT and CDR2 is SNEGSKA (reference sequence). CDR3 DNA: TGCAGTGCTAGAAGAAGCGGGAGGGCGGACGAGCAGTACTTC. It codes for CSARRSGRADEQYF.

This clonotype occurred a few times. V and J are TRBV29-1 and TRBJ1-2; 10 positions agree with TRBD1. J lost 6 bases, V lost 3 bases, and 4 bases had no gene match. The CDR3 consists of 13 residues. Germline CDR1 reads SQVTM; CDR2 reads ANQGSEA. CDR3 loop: CSVDTTGGNGYTF. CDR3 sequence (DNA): TGCAGCGTTGATACGACAGGGGGCAATGGCTACACCTTC.

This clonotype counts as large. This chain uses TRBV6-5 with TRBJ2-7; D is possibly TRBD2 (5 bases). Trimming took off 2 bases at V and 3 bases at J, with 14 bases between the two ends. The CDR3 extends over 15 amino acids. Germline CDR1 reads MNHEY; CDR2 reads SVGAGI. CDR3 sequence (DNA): TGTGCCAGCAGTTACGGACCCGGAGGAAACTACGAGCAGTACTTC. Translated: CASSYGPGGNYEQYF.

CDR3 region: CATSREPLHIHTDTQYF. The CDR3 DNA reads as TGTGCCACCAGCAGAGAGCCCCTACACATCCACACAGATACGCAGTATTTT. The gene calls are TRBV15 and TRBJ2-3; unclear D gene. The V end was cut by 0 bases, the J end by 2 bases, with 15 bases between. The germline CDR1 and CDR2 sequences are LNHNV and YYDKDF (reference sequence). The CDR3 consists of 17 residues.

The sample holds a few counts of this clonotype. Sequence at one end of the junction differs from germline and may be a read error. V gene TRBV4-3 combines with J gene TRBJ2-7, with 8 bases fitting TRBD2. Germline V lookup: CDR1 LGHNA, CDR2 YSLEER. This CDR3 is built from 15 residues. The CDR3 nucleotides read TGTGCCAGCAGCCAAGAAAGCGGGAGCTCCTACGAGCAGTACTTC. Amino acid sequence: CASSQESGSSYEQYF.

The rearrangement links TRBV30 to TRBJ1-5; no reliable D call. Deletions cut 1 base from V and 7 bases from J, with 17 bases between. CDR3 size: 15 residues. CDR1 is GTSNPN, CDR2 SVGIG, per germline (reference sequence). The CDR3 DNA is TGTGCCTGGAGTGACGCAGGCGGCTATAAACAGCCCCAGCATTTT. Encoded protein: CAWSDAGGYKQPQHF.

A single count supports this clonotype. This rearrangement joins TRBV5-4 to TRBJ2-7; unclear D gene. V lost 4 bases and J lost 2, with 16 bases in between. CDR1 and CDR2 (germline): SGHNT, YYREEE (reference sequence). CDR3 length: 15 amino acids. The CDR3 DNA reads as TGTGCCAGCAGCCTCCCCAAGGATTTACCCTACGAGCAGTACTTC. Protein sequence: CASSLPKDLPYEQYF.

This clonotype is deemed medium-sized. The CDR3 DNA sequence: TGTGCCAGCAGCCTTCGGGGTTCACCCCTCCACTTT. Translated: CASSLRGSPLHF. The genes are TRBV28 and TRBJ1-6; D gene unclear. CDR1 and CDR2 (germline): MDHEN, SYDVKM. The germline V and J ends were trimmed by 6 bases and 9 bases, with 9 bases remaining between them. The CDR3 sequence is 12 residues long.

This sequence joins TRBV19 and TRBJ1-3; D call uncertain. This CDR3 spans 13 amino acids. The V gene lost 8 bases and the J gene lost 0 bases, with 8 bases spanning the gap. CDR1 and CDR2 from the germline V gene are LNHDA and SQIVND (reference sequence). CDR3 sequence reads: CASLTDSGNTIYF. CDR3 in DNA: TGTGCCAGTCTCACAGACTCTGGAAACACCATATATTTT.

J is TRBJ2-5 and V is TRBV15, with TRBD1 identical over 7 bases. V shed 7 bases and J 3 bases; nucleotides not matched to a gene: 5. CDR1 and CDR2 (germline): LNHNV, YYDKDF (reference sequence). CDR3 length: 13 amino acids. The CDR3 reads CATNTDREETQYF. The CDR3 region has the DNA TGTGCCACCAACACTGACAGGGAAGAGACCCAGTACTTC.

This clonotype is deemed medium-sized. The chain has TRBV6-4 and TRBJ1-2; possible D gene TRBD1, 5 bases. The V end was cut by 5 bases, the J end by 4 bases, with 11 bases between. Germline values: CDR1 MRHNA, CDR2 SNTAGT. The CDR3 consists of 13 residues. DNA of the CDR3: TGTGCCAGCAGTAGGGGTTTCATCTATGGCTACACCTTC. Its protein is CASSRGFIYGYTF.

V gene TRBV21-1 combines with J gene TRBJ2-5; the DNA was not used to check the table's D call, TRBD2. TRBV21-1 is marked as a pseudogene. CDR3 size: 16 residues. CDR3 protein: CASRGLVGGVGCTQYF. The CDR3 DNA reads TGTGCCAGCAGGGGACTAGTGGGGGGTGTGGGGTGTACCCAGTACTTC.

DNA for the CDR3: TGTGCCAGCTTCAAGGACAGGGGGGAGACCCAGTACTTC. Encoded protein: CASFKDRGETQYF. The chain recombines TRBV7-9 with TRBJ2-5; 10 bases align to TRBD1. The germline V gene has CDR1 SEHNR and CDR2 FQNEAQ (reference sequence). This CDR3 is 13 amino acids long. Losses at the gene ends were 8 bases for V and 5 bases for J; bases not matched to a gene: 5.

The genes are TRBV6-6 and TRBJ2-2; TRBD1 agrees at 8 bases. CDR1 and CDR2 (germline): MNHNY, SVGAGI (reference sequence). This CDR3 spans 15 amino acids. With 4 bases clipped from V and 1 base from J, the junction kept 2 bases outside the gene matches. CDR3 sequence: CASSSGTGNTGELFF. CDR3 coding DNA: TGTGCCAGCAGTTCCGGGACAGGGAACACCGGGGAGCTGTTTTTT.

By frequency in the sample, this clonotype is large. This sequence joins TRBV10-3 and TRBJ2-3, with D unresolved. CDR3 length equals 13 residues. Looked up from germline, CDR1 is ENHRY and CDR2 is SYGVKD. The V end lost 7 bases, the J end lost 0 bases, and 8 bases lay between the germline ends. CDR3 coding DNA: TGTGCCATCACAGGTGCTAGCACAGATACGCAGTATTTT. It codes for CAITGASTDTQYF.

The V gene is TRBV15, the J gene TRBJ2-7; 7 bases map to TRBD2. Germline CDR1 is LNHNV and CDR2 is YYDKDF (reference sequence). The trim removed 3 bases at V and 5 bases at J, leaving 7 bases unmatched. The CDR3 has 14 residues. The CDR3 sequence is CATSSPSGWDEQYF. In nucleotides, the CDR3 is TGTGCCACCAGCAGTCCTAGCGGATGGGACGAGCAGTACTTC.